The 9 T cell receptor beta chains below all came from one sample that was sequenced in a study of blood T cell repertoires in COVID-19. TCRdb's table, derived via immunoSEQ multiplex PCR, lists solely in-frame clones and lacks some. This sample carries more than 150,000 clones, approximately 86% of them seen once, and the ten largest clones take more than 8%. Sequencing input: peripheral blood. These TCRs come from a woman of 80 years or more with acute or convalescent COVID-19.

This sequence joins TRBV23-1 and TRBJ2-1; TRBD2 aligns across 9 bases. TRBV23-1 falls under the ORF class, with uncertain function. The CDR3 consists of 22 residues. With V trimmed by 4 bases and J by 8 bases, 30 bases remained unmatched. CDR3 protein: CASSPQRFASRGGGAVLYEQFF. In DNA, the CDR3 is TGCGCCAGCAGTCCTCAAAGGTTTGCGTCCCGGGGCGGGGGGGCCGTGTTATATGAGCAGTTCTTC.

The rearrangement joins TRBV5-6 to TRBJ1-2; D is ambiguous. The CDR3 loop spans 17 amino acids. Germline V gene sequence: CDR1 SGHDT, CDR2 YYEEEE. Trimming shortened V by 0 bases and J by 0 bases, and 15 bases separated the two germline ends. CDR3 protein: CASSLGAGSRSNYGYTF. The CDR3 DNA follows: TGTGCCAGCAGCTTGGGGGCAGGATCAAGGTCTAACTATGGCTACACCTTC.

This rearrangement joins TRBV10-3 to TRBJ1-2; 9 bases align to TRBD1. The germline gives CDR1 ENHRY, CDR2 SYGVKD. V dropped 7 bases and J dropped 5; count of bases not matched to a gene: 2. The length of the CDR3 is 12 residues. The chain's CDR3 is CAIMGQGYGYTF. The CDR3 nucleotides read TGTGCCATCATGGGACAGGGTTATGGCTACACCTTC.

The chain uses TRBV19 and TRBJ2-3; possible D gene TRBD2, 6 bases. The CDR3 is made up of 16 amino acids. Germline-derived CDR1 and CDR2 are LNHDA and SQIVND (reference sequence). Trimming took off 3 bases at V and 5 bases at J, with 18 bases between the two ends. DNA of the CDR3: TGTGCCAGTAGTATGGGACTCGGCAATAGGATAGATACGCAGTATTTT. Translation gives CASSMGLGNRIDTQYF.

The sample holds one count of this clone. The V and J genes are TRBV2 and TRBJ1-3; D gene ambiguous. Germline-derived CDR1 and CDR2 are SNHLY and FYNNEI. The CDR3 is made up of 12 amino acids. Trimming took 6 bases from V and 5 from J, leaving 8 bases between them. CDR3 in amino acids: CASSQQRNTIYF. The DNA for the CDR3 is TGTGCCAGCAGCCAACAAAGAAACACCATATATTTT.

This clone has just a few counts. The J gene is TRBJ2-7, the V gene TRBV5-1; possible D gene TRBD2, 6 bases. Trimming pared 0 bases from V and 4 bases from J, leaving 11 bases between. CDR1 SGHRS and CDR2 YFSETQ come from the germline V gene. This CDR3 has 14 residues. The CDR3 region is CASSLAMSGYEQYF. As DNA, the CDR3 is TGCGCCAGCAGCTTGGCCATGAGCGGGTACGAGCAGTACTTC.

CDR3 in DNA: TGTGCCAGCAGCCCTGCGACTTGGCCTTCCTATGGCTACACCTTC. It is translated as CASSPATWPSYGYTF. The V gene is TRBV9, the J gene TRBJ1-2, with D unclear. V was shortened by 4 bases and J by 4 bases, with 17 bases between the two germline ends. Germline V CDR1 and CDR2: SGDLS, YYNGEE. The length of the CDR3 is 15 residues. The entire variable domain, with the rest obtained from reference TRBV9 and TRBJ1-2, is as follows: DSGVTQTPKHLITATGQRVTLRCSPRSGDLSVYWYQQSLDQGLQFLIQYYNGEERAKGNILERFSAQQFPDLHSELNLSSLELGDSALYFCASSPATWPSYGYTFGSGTRLTVV.

This clone has a count of ten or more. The rearrangement uses TRBV5-1 and TRBJ2-3; 11 positions agree with TRBD2. Trimming removed 1 base from V and 3 bases from J; junction bases left unmatched: 4. CDR1 and CDR2 from the germline V gene are SGHRS and YFSETQ. This CDR3 is built from 16 residues. The CDR3 DNA reads as TGCGCCAGCAGCTTGATGACTAGCGGGGTGACAGATACGCAGTATTTT. It encodes CASSLMTSGVTDTQYF. The entire variable domain, with the rest obtained from reference TRBV5-1 and TRBJ2-3, is as follows: KAGVTQTPRYLIKTRGQQVTLSCSPISGHRSVSWYQQTPGQGLQFLFEYFSETQRNKGNFPGRFSGRQFSNSRSEMNVSTLELGDSALYLCASSLMTSGVTDTQYFGPGTRLTVL.

The rearrangement links TRBV19 to TRBJ1-5; 8 bases line up with TRBD1. The germline CDR1 and CDR2 sequences are LNHDA and SQIVND (reference sequence). The CDR3 spans 16 residues. V lost 3 bases to trimming and J lost 2 bases; unmatched junction nucleotides: 6. The CDR3 DNA follows: TGTGCCAGTAGTATGACAGGGGCTTTGGGCAATCAGCCCCAGCATTTT. Its translation is CASSMTGALGNQPQHF. The whole variable domain, filled in from reference TRBV19 and TRBJ1-5, reads DGGITQSPKYLFRKEGQNVTLSCEQNLNHDAMYWYRQDPGQGLRLIYYSQIVNDFQKGDIAEGYSVSREKKESFPLTVTSAQKNPTAFYLCASSMTGALGNQPQHFGDGTRLSIL.